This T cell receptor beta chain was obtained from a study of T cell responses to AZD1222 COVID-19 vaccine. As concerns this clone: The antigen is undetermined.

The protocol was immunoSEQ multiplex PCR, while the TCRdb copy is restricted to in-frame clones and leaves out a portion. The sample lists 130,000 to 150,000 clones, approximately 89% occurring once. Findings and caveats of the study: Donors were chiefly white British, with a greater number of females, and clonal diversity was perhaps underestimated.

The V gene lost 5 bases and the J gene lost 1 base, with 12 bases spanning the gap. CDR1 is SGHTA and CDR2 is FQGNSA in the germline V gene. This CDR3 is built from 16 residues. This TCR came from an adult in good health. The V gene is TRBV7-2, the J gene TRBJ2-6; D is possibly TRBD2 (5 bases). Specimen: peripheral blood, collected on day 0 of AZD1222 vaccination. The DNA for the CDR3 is TGTGCCAGCAGCGTACGGACTGGGTCTGGGGCCAACGTCCTGACTTTC. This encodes CASSVRTGSGANVLTF.